This passage covers 20 T cell receptor beta chains from one sample sequenced in a study of shared clonotypes between healthy human individuals. Clones were sequenced by immunoSEQ multiplex PCR, and TCRdb holds only the in-frame ones, with some missing. The table lists about 2.3 million clones, 80% to 95% of them singletons. Material: naive CD4+ T cells from PBMCs. Subset described: CD45RA+ positively selected. The receptors stem from a man younger than 35 in good health. Some clones in this sample may be carry-over from other donors' samples.

The CDR3 DNA follows: TGCGCCAGCAGCTTGGAGGGACTAGCGGGAACCGAGCAGTACTTC. It yields the protein CASSLEGLAGTEQYF. The chain joins TRBV5-1 to TRBJ2-7, with TRBD2 matching over 13 bases. Trimming took 0 bases from V and 6 from J; bases not matched to a gene: 3. This CDR3 region has 15 residues. CDR1 and CDR2 from the germline V gene are SGHRS and YFSETQ.

The chain has TRBV25-1 and TRBJ2-7; maybe TRBD1 (6 bases). This CDR3 is built from 17 residues. Looked up from germline, CDR1 is MGHDK and CDR2 is SYGVNS. Trimming stripped 4 bases from V and 1 base from J, with 20 bases between. CDR3 DNA: TGTGCCAGCAGTGGCCAAAGGGACACCAAAAGATCCTACGAGCAGTACTTC. It is translated as CASSGQRDTKRSYEQYF.

The chain has TRBV28 and TRBJ2-7; TRBD1 is a possible D gene (6 bases). The ends were cut back, 4 bases at V and 4 bases at J, with 17 bases in the middle. The CDR3 is made up of 15 amino acids. Germline V gene sequence: CDR1 MDHEN, CDR2 SYDVKM. CDR3 nucleotide sequence: TGTGCCAGCAGTTACAGGGTCGGTTTGAGGTACGAGCAGTACTTC. Its protein is CASSYRVGLRYEQYF.

The chain couples TRBV7-3 to TRBJ2-5, with TRBD2 identical over 9 bases. The trim removed 5 bases at V and 2 bases at J, leaving 6 bases unmatched. In germline, CDR1 is SGHTA, CDR2 FQGTGA. This CDR3 region has 15 residues. This CDR3 is CASSLAGRGQETQYF. Here the CDR3 DNA reads TGTGCCAGCAGCCTAGCGGGACGGGGACAAGAGACCCAGTACTTC.

The chain recombines TRBV28 with TRBJ2-6; the match to TRBD1 covers 9 bases. The CDR3 length is 15 residues. Germline loops: CDR1 MDHEN, CDR2 SYDVKM. V lost 6 bases, J lost 3 bases, and 3 bases stayed unmatched. The CDR3 DNA reads TGTGCCAGCAGCAGGACAGGGGATGGGGCCAACGTCCTGACTTTC. Its translation: CASSRTGDGANVLTF.

V gene TRBV9 combines with J gene TRBJ1-2; 7 bases align to TRBD1. Losses at the gene ends were 4 bases for V and 3 bases for J; bases not matched to a gene: 9. The CDR3 length is 15 residues. The germline CDR1 and CDR2 sequences are SGDLS and YYNGEE. DNA for the CDR3: TGTGCCAGCAGCCCGGCCGGTACAGGGGACTATGGCTACACCTTC. Encoded protein: CASSPAGTGDYGYTF.

This clone has only one observation. J is TRBJ1-5 and V is TRBV28, with TRBD1 identical over 9 bases. Germline loops: CDR1 MDHEN, CDR2 SYDVKM. Trimming removed 3 bases from V and 5 bases from J; junction bases left unmatched: 17. The length of the CDR3 is 19 residues. In DNA form, the CDR3 reads TGTGCCAGCAGTTTTCGAAATTGGGGGACAGGGAAAGGTGATCAGCCCCAGCATTTT. Protein sequence: CASSFRNWGTGKGDQPQHF.

This chain links TRBV28 with TRBJ1-1; D is possibly TRBD1 (5 bases). Per the germline V gene, CDR1 is MDHEN and CDR2 is SYDVKM. The length of the CDR3 is 13 residues. The V gene lost 9 bases and the J gene lost 1 base, with 12 bases spanning the gap. The CDR3 region has the DNA TGTGCCAGTCTGGGGCGGGAGAACACTGAAGCTTTCTTT. It translates to CASLGRENTEAFF.

This chain connects TRBV7-6 to TRBJ2-7, with D perhaps matching TRBD1 (5 bases). This CDR3 is 17 amino acids long. V lost 2 bases and J 0 bases, leaving 17 bases between the germline ends. Germline V gives CDR1 SGHVS, CDR2 FNYEAQ. The CDR3 bases are TGTGCCAGCAGCTTATCCCTTGGCAGGGTGAGCTCCTACGAGCAGTACTTC. Amino acid sequence: CASSLSLGRVSSYEQYF.

In its sample, this clone was seen once. Here the CDR3 DNA reads TGTGCCAGCAGCGATGGAGGGAATGTCTACACCGGGGAGCTGTTTTTT. This gives the protein CASSDGGNVYTGELFF. V gene TRBV9 combines with J gene TRBJ2-2; D might be TRBD2 (6 bases). Germline V gene sequence: CDR1 SGDLS, CDR2 YYNGEE. Between the trimmed V and J ends, which lost 3 bases and 3 bases, there was a span of 15 bases. The CDR3 totals 16 residues.

The rearrangement joins TRBV29-1 to TRBJ2-5; perhaps TRBD1 as D (6 bases). The CDR3 extends over 13 amino acids. V was trimmed by 0 bases and J by 2 bases, leaving 7 bases between them. Germline V gives CDR1 SQVTM, CDR2 ANQGSEA. CDR3 sequence reads: CSVEDGQQETQYF. Here the CDR3 DNA reads TGCAGCGTTGAAGATGGACAGCAAGAGACCCAGTACTTC.

The chain carries TRBV6-1 and TRBJ2-1; 13 bases agree with TRBD2. V lost 6 bases and J lost 7; bases outside the gene matches: 6. The CDR3 consists of 15 residues. Germline CDR1 and CDR2: MNHNS and SASEGT. Here the CDR3 DNA reads TGTGCCAGCAGGGGGACTAGCGGGAAGGGAAATGAGCAGTTCTTC. Translating gives CASRGTSGKGNEQFF.

The rearrangement links TRBV2 to TRBJ1-1; D uncertain. Germline V gene sequence: CDR1 SNHLY, CDR2 FYNNEI. The V gene lost 6 bases and the J gene lost 1 base, with 9 bases spanning the gap. The CDR3 is 13 residues long. CDR3 nucleotides: TGTGCCAGCAGATCACAGCCGAACACTGAAGCTTTCTTT. It encodes CASRSQPNTEAFF.

Here the CDR3 reads CASSSGTGGTQYF. CDR3 in DNA: TGTGCCAGCAGCTCCGGGACAGGGGGGACCCAGTACTTC. The chain is built from TRBV9 and TRBJ2-5; 11 nucleotides line up with TRBD1. Looked up from germline, CDR1 is SGDLS and CDR2 is YYNGEE. The CDR3 has 13 residues. Unmatched junction bases numbered 3, after V lost 4 bases and J lost 7 bases.

The V and J genes are TRBV5-8 and TRBJ1-5; D perhaps matches TRBD1 (6 bases). Trimming removed 2 bases at V and 2 bases at J, with 14 bases between. The CDR3 extends over 16 amino acids. The germline gives CDR1 SGHTS, CDR2 YDEGEE. As DNA, the CDR3 is TGTGCCAGCAGCTTTAATATATACAGGGGCAATCAGCCCCAGCATTTT. This gives the protein CASSFNIYRGNQPQHF.

This sequence joins TRBV7-3 and TRBJ2-1; 9 bases align to TRBD1. V was clipped by 2 bases and J by 7 bases; unmatched bases: 9. The CDR3 consists of 16 residues. The V gene's germline CDR1 is SGHTA and CDR2 FQGTGA. Written as DNA, the CDR3 is TGTGCCAGCAGCTTATATGGGACAGGGATGAGGAATGAGCAGTTCTTC. Translated: CASSLYGTGMRNEQFF.

V is TRBV2 and J is TRBJ2-7; TRBD1 is a possible D gene (5 bases). CDR1 is SNHLY and CDR2 is FYNNEI in the germline V gene. Trimming removed 6 bases from V and 7 bases from J, with 22 bases in between. The CDR3 contains 15 residues. The DNA of the CDR3 is TGTGCCAGCAGCCAAGGACACACCGCCGATCGGGAGCAGTACTTC. Translated: CASSQGHTADREQYF.

The V call is TRBV6-6, the J call TRBJ2-7; either TRBD1 or TRBD2 may supply D (5 bases each). Germline values: CDR1 MNHNY, CDR2 SVGAGI (reference sequence). V lost 6 bases and J lost 6, with 21 bases in between. There are 15 residues in the CDR3. CDR3 DNA: TGTGCCAGCAGCTCTTCGGGACCCTCCCAAAGCGAGCAGTACTTC. Protein sequence: CASSSSGPSQSEQYF.

The rearrangement links TRBV19 to TRBJ2-1; TRBD2 is a possible D gene (6 bases). Trimming left V 1 base short and J 8 bases short, with 15 bases between. Germline V CDR1 and CDR2: LNHDA, SQIVND (reference sequence). This CDR3 spans 15 amino acids. CDR3 sequence: CASSIGGSGRDEQFF. DNA for the CDR3: TGTGCCAGTAGTATAGGAGGTAGCGGCCGAGATGAGCAGTTCTTC.

This clone was observed once. V is TRBV28 and J is TRBJ2-1; D call uncertain. This CDR3 spans 13 amino acids. Trimming removed 7 bases at V and 4 bases at J, with 11 bases between. CDR1 is MDHEN, CDR2 SYDVKM, per germline. The CDR3 loop reads CASTQASYNEQFF. DNA of the CDR3: TGTGCCAGCACGCAGGCGAGTTACAATGAGCAGTTCTTC.